The 5 T cell receptor beta chains below were found in one sample sequenced in a study of shared clonotypes between healthy human individuals. Sequencing was performed with immunoSEQ multiplex PCR; in TCRdb, only in-frame clones are kept and a portion is missing. The sample shows 2 million to 3 million clones, 80% to 95% of them seen only once. Sample: naive CD4+ T cells from PBMCs. Subset specified: CD45RA+ positively selected. These receptors all come from a man aged 18 to 30 in good health. Some clones in this sample may be carry-over from other donors' samples.

The chain employs TRBV5-8 and TRBJ1-3, with TRBD1 matching over 9 bases. Trimming at V came to 1 base and at J to 4 bases, leaving 3 bases not matched to a gene. CDR3 length: 15 residues. Germline V gives CDR1 SGHTS, CDR2 YDEGEE. CDR3 in DNA: TGTGCCAGCAGCTTGAGGGGGACAGGGGGAAACACCATATATTTT. This sequence encodes CASSLRGTGGNTIYF.

The chain links TRBV4-1 to TRBJ2-2; 8 nucleotides match TRBD1. J gave up 4 bases and V 4 bases, and 8 bases lay outside the gene matches. The germline V gene has CDR1 MGHRA and CDR2 YSYEKL. CDR3 size: 16 residues. CDR3 sequence reads: CASSLEDREFTGELFF. The CDR3 DNA is TGCGCCAGCAGCCTTGAGGACAGGGAGTTCACCGGGGAGCTGTTTTTT.

The rearrangement joins TRBV6-5 to TRBJ2-1, with 7 bases matching TRBD2. This CDR3 comprises 14 residues. With V trimmed by 6 bases and J by 7 bases, 9 bases remained unmatched. CDR1 and CDR2 (germline): MNHEY, SVGAGI. This CDR3 reads CASRTSVSANEQFF. The CDR3 DNA reads TGTGCCAGCAGAACTAGCGTTTCGGCGAATGAGCAGTTCTTC.

This clone was observed once. Other DNA variants within this sample encode the same CDR3. The chain recombines TRBV7-3 with TRBJ1-3; 8 bases are shared with TRBD1. After removal of 5 bases from V and 2 bases from J, the junction contained 2 bases not matched to a gene. The CDR3 spans 14 residues. Germline V gene lookup returns CDR1 SGHTA and CDR2 FQGTGA. CDR3 in DNA: TGTGCCAGCAGCCCGACAGGGGCTGGAAACACCATATATTTT. Translating gives CASSPTGAGNTIYF.

The genes are TRBV18 and TRBJ2-5; D remains ambiguous. There are 14 residues in the CDR3. The germline CDR1 and CDR2 sequences are KGHSH and LQKENI. The germline V and J ends were trimmed by 0 bases and 5 bases, with 10 bases remaining between them. CDR3 residues: CASSPPPDTETQYF. The CDR3 nucleotides read TGTGCCAGCTCACCACCCCCGGATACGGAGACCCAGTACTTC.